What follows is one T cell receptor beta chain and its context. Its antigen is not identified. Other nucleotide sequences from this sample produce the same CDR3. Method: immunoSEQ multiplex PCR; TCRdb's copy keeps in-frame clones and lacks some. The sample yields 150,000 or so clones, about 85% seen once. The data derive from a study of lymphopenia after photon versus proton radiotherapy. Study-wide results and caveats: Authors raise, but do not show, better survival with proton therapy.

The TCR sequence derives from a man between 45 and 60 years old with gastric cancer. The sequenced sample was peripheral blood, obtained from a patient treated with photon-based radiotherapy.

CDR3 residues: CAWSAYSGNTIYF. CDR3 nucleotides: TGTGCCTGGAGCGCCTACTCTGGAAACACCATATATTTT. The V call is TRBV30, the J call TRBJ1-3; unclear D gene. The CDR3 is 13 residues long. With 3 bases removed from V and 0 bases from J, the gap between germline ends came to 6 bases. The germline CDR1 and CDR2 sequences are GTSNPN and SVGIG (reference sequence).